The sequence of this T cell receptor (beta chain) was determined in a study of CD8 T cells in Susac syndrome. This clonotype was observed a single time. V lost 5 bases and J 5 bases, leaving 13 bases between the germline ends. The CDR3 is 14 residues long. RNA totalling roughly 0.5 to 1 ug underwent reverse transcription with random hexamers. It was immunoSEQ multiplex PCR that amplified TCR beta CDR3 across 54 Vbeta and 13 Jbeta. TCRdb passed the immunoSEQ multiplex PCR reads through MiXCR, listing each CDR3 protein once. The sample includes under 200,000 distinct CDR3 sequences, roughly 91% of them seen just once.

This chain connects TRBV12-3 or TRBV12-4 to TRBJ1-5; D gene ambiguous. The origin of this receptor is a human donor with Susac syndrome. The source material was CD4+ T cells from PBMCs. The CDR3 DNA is TGTGCCAGCAGTAAAGACGGTGGGGATCAGCCCCAGCATTTT. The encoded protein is CASSKDGGDQPQHF.